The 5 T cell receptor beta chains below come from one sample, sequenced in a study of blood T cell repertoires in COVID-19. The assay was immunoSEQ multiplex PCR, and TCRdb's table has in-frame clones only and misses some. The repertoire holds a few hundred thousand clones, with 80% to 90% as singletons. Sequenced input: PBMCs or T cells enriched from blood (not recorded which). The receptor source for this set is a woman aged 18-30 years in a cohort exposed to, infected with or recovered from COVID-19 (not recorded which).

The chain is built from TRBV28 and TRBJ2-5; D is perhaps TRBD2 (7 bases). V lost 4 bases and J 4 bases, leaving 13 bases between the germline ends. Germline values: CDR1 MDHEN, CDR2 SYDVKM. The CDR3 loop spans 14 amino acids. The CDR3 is CASSSARGGETQYF. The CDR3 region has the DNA TGTGCCAGCAGTTCGGCTAGGGGGGGAGAGACCCAGTACTTC.

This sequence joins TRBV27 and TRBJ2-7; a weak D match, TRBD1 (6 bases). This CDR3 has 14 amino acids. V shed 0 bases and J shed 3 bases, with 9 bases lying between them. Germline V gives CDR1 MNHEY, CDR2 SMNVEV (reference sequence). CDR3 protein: CASSLSGGLYEQYF. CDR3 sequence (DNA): TGTGCCAGCAGTTTATCTGGGGGCCTCTACGAGCAGTACTTC.

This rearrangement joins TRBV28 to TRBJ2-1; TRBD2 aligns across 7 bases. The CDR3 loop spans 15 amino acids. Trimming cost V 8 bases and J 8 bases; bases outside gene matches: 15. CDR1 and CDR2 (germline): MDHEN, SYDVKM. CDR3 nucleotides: TGTGCCAGCTCCTTTCGACTAGCAGACGGCGATGAGCAGTTCTTC. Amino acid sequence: CASSFRLADGDEQFF.

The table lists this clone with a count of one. CDR3 coding DNA: TGTGCCAGCAGTTTCCAATCAGGGGGGACCTATGGCTACACCTTC. Protein sequence: CASSFQSGGTYGYTF. The V call is TRBV6-5, the J call TRBJ1-2; 7 nucleotides match TRBD1. Trimming cost V 4 bases and J 4 bases; bases outside gene matches: 9. Germline lookup yields CDR1 MNHEY and CDR2 SVGAGI. CDR3 size: 15 residues.

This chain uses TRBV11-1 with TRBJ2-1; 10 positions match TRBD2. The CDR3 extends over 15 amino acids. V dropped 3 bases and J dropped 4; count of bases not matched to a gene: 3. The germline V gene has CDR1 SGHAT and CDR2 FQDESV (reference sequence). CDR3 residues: CASSFTSGIYNEQFF. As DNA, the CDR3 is TGTGCCAGCAGCTTTACTAGCGGGATTTACAATGAGCAGTTCTTC.